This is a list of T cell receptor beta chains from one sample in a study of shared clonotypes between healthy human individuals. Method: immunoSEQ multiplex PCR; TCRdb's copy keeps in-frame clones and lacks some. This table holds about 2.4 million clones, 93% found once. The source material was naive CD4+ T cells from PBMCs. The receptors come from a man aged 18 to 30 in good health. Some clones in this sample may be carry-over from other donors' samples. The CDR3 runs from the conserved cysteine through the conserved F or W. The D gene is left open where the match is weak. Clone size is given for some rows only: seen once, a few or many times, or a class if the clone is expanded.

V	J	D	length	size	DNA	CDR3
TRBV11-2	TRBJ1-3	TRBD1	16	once	TGTGCCAGCAGCTTGAGAGCACAGGGGTCTGGAAACACCATATATTTT	CASSLRAQGSGNTIYF
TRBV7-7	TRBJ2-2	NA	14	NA	TGTGCCAGCAGCCCAGGCAGGGGTACCGGGGAGCTGTTTTTT	CASSPGRGTGELFF
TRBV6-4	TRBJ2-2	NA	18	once	TGTGCCAGCAGTCCCTTTGGTAGCGCAAACGCGAACACCGGGGAGCTGTTTTTT	CASSPFGSANANTGELFF
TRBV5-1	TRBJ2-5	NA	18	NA	TGCGCCAGCAGCCGCGGCCTAGGGGGGAGGGCCTCCCAAGAGACCCAGTACTTC	CASSRGLGGRASQETQYF
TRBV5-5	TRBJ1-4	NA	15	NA	TGTGCCAGCAGCTTGGAAGGGTCCCCGGGGGAAAAACTGTTTTTT	CASSLEGSPGEKLFF
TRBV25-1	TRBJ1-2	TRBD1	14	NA	TGTGCCAGCAGGGCCGGGACAGGGTCGCGGGGCTACACCTTC	CASRAGTGSRGYTF
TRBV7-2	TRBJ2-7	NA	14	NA	TGTGCCAGCAGCTTAGCGCGGGTAACCTACGAGCAGTACTTC	CASSLARVTYEQYF
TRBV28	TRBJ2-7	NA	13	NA	TGTGCCAGCAGTTTACTCCGTGGGTACGAGCAGTACTTC	CASSLLRGYEQYF
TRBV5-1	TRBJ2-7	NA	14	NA	TGCGCCAGCAGCTTGGCCCCACGGTCCTACGAGCAGTACTTC	CASSLAPRSYEQYF
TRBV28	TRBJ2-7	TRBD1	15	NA	TGTGCCAGCAGTTTCCGGGACAGGGCTCTACTGGAGCAGTACTTC	CASSFRDRALLEQYF
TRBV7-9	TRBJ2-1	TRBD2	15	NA	TGTGCCAGGCAACGACTGGGTAGCGGGGACAATGAGCAGTTCTTC	CARQRLGSGDNEQFF
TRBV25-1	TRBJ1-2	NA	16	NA	TGTGCCAGCAGATTCCACGGGGACACCGAGTGGGATGGCTACACCTTC	CASRFHGDTEWDGYTF
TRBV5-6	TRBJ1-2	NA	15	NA	TGTGCCAGCAGCTTGTTTTGGGCCTCTAACTATGGCTACACCTTC	CASSLFWASNYGYTF
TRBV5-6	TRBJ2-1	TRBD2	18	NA	TGTGCCAGCAGCTGGGGCCTGCTAGCGGGAGTACTATCTAATGAGCAGTTCTTC	CASSWGLLAGVLSNEQFF
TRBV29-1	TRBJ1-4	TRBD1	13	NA	TGCAGCGTTGTGGGACAGGGCTATGAAAAACTGTTTTTT	CSVVGQGYEKLFF
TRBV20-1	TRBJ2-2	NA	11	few	TGCAGTGCTGACACCACCGGGGAGCTGTTTTTT	CSADTTGELFF